Listed below are T cell receptor beta chains from one sample, sequenced in a study of early T cells in non-severe SARS-CoV-2 infection. TCRdb re-analysed the 5' RACE reads in MiXCR, keeping a single row per CDR3 protein. The sample consists of 35,000 to 45,000 distinct CDR3 sequences, less than 6.5% of them appearing once. Sequencing was done on a sample of whole blood. The receptors were gathered from an adult who was a healthcare worker with PCR-confirmed SARS-CoV-2 infection or an uninfected control (not recorded which). Each CDR3 is given with its conserved first and last residue. The order of the fields is CDR3 protein, CDR3 DNA, D gene, V gene, clone size, J gene. D genes are given only for firm matches. Not every row has a clone size; where given, it reads once, few, many or a size class.

CALGQGYGNTIYF	TGTGCCTTGGGACAGGGTTATGGAAACACCATATATTTT	TRBD1	TRBV30	.	TRBJ1-3
CAISDRGPNEQFF	TGTGCCATCAGTGACCGGGGTCCTAATGAGCAGTTCTTC	.	TRBV10-3	many	TRBJ2-1
CASSLGTDTQYF	TGTGCCAGCAGTTTGGGAACAGATACGCAGTATTTT	.	TRBV12-3/TRBV12-4	many	TRBJ2-3
CASISGGTNSPLHF	TGTGCCAGCATTTCCGGCGGGACTAATTCACCCCTCCACTTT	.	TRBV6-1	.	TRBJ1-6
CASSKDRSYGYTF	TGTGCCAGCAGCAAGGACAGGTCCTATGGCTACACCTTC	TRBD1	TRBV5-4	many	TRBJ1-2
CAISESQNSPLHF	TGTGCCATCAGTGAGTCCCAGAATTCACCCCTCCACTTT	.	TRBV10-3	.	TRBJ1-6
CASSLGSAGGPYEQYF	TGTGCCAGCAGCTTAGGGTCAGCGGGAGGGCCATACGAGCAGTACTTC	TRBD2	TRBV7-2	many	TRBJ2-7
CASSPRGFSTDTQYF	TGTGCCAGCAGCCCACGGGGCTTTAGCACAGATACGCAGTATTTT	.	TRBV7-9	few	TRBJ2-3
CASSIGAADTQYF	TGTGCCAGCAGTATAGGGGCCGCTGATACGCAGTATTTT	.	TRBV12-3/TRBV12-4	many	TRBJ2-3
CASSTARGGLGEAFF	TGCGCCAGCAGCACAGCCCGAGGGGGGCTAGGGGAAGCTTTCTTT	.	TRBV5-1	many	TRBJ1-1
CASSPMGSYEAFF	TGTGCCAGCAGCCCCATGGGTTCTTACGAAGCTTTCTTT	.	TRBV6-6	.	TRBJ1-1
CASSTGTSGGQETQYF	TGTGCCAGCAGCACTGGGACTAGCGGGGGTCAAGAGACCCAGTACTTC	TRBD2	TRBV9	many	TRBJ2-5
CASSSPFLALEGNEQFF	TGTGCCAGCAGCTCGCCCTTCCTAGCCCTCGAAGGAAATGAGCAGTTCTTC	.	TRBV7-9	.	TRBJ2-1
CASSRGRSTDTQYF	TGCGCCAGTTCTCGCGGGAGGAGTACAGATACGCAGTATTTT	TRBD2	TRBV5-1	many	TRBJ2-3
CSARDTVHYNEQFF	TGCAGTGCTAGAGATACGGTTCACTACAATGAGCAGTTCTTC	.	TRBV20-1	many	TRBJ2-1
CASSRDSSGEYGYTF	TGTGCCAGCAGCCGGGACAGCTCCGGGGAGTATGGCTACACCTTC	TRBD1	TRBV7-9	many	TRBJ1-2
CAISAALDGYDKNIQYF	TGTGCCATCAGTGCGGCCTTGGACGGCTATGACAAAAACATTCAGTACTTC	.	TRBV10-3	many	TRBJ2-4
CASSQGWNQPQHF	TGTGCCAGCAGCCAGGGGTGGAATCAGCCCCAGCATTTT	.	TRBV6-1	many	TRBJ1-5
CSAAGSYGNTIYF	TGCAGCGCTGCCGGCAGCTATGGAAACACCATATATTTT	.	TRBV29-1	.	TRBJ1-3
CASSEAGTDTQYF	TGCGCCAGCAGTGAGGCCGGCACAGATACGCAGTATTTT	.	TRBV10-1	many	TRBJ2-3
CASSQGQGFYEQYF	TGCGCCAGCAGCCAAGGACAGGGCTTCTACGAGCAGTACTTC	TRBD1	TRBV5-1	many	TRBJ2-7
CASSQERGQGIAPLHF	TGCGCCAGCAGCCAAGAACGGGGACAGGGGATTGCACCCCTCCACTTT	TRBD1	TRBV4-1	many	TRBJ1-6
CASSLELAVGEQFF	TGTGCCAGCAGCTTGGAACTAGCGGTGGGTGAGCAGTTCTTC	TRBD2	TRBV5-6	many	TRBJ2-1
CASYERGYTDTQYF	TGTGCCAGCTACGAACGCGGGTACACAGATACGCAGTATTTT	.	TRBV7-2	few	TRBJ2-3
CASSQHPLGPQHF	TGTGCCAGCAGCCAACACCCTCTGGGGCCCCAGCATTTT	.	TRBV6-4	many	TRBJ1-5
CSVEDGHRNSYEQYF	TGCAGCGTTGAAGATGGGCATCGTAACTCCTACGAGCAGTACTTC	.	TRBV29-1	many	TRBJ2-7
CASTGYNQPQHF	TGTGCCAGTACAGGCTACAATCAGCCCCAGCATTTT	.	TRBV19	many	TRBJ1-5
CAISARFPSSGNTIYF	TGTGCCATCAGTGCCAGGTTCCCCAGCTCTGGAAACACCATATATTTT	.	TRBV10-3	.	TRBJ1-3
CASSKGGANVLTF	TGTGCCAGCAGTAAAGGTGGGGCCAACGTCCTGACTTTC	.	TRBV7-2	many	TRBJ2-6
CASSEEGGGADTQYF	TGTGCCAGCAGTGAAGAAGGAGGGGGGGCAGATACGCAGTATTTT	.	TRBV6-1	many	TRBJ2-3
CASSIGGTSGRERFF	TGTGCCAGTAGTATAGGGGGGACTAGCGGGAGGGAACGGTTCTTC	TRBD2	TRBV19	many	TRBJ2-1
CAWSVSGEKLFF	TGTGCCTGGAGTGTTAGCGGGGAAAAACTGTTTTTT	.	TRBV30	many	TRBJ1-4
CASVAEREQFF	TGTGCCAGCGTGGCGGAGAGGGAGCAGTTCTTC	.	TRBV6-1	many	TRBJ2-1
CSVRVLSYNEQFF	TGCAGCGTCCGGGTCCTCTCCTACAATGAGCAGTTCTTC	.	TRBV29-1	.	TRBJ2-1